This T cell receptor (beta chain) was captured by sequencing in a study of blood T cell repertoires in COVID-19. Germline assignment: CDR1 SQVTM and CDR2 ANQGSEA. The CDR3 length is 13 residues. V was cut by 4 bases and J by 6 bases, with 15 bases left in between. Authors' processing steps: Amplifying reference gene primers gave estimates of nucleated cell counts. Profiling relied on immunoSEQ multiplex PCR, and the TCRdb table lists in-frame clones only, not all of them. V, J and clone size are taken as reported in that table, and D and trimming were inferred from the DNA itself. This sample has about 180,000 clones, with more than 70% found just once.

The receptor's source is a man aged 35-49 years with active or convalescent COVID-19. The sequenced sample was peripheral blood. This chain joins TRBV29-1 and TRBJ1-1; possible D gene TRBD1, 6 bases. For the CDR3, the DNA is TGCAGCGTTGGCCAACAGGGAAGGGCTGAAGCTTTCTTT. It specifies CSVGQQGRAEAFF.